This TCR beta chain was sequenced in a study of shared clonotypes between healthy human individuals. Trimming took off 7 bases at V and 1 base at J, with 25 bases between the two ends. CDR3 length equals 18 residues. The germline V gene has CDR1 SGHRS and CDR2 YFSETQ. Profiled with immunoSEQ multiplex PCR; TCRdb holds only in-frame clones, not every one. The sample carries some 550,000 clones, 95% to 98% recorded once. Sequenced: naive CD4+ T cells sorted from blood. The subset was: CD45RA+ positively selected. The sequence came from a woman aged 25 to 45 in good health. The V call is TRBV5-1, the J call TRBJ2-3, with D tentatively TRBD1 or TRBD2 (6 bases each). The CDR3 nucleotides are TGCGCCAGCCAGGAGGGGGACCCAGGGCGAGCGGGCACAGATACGCAGTATTTT. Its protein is CASQEGDPGRAGTDTQYF.